This TCR beta chain comes out of a study of cytomegalovirus exposure and HLA in healthy donors. Study-wide points: As was reported, the classifier diagnosed cytomegalovirus status with high specificity and sensitivity.

This table comes from immunoSEQ multiplex PCR, and its TCRdb copy is limited to in-frame clones, with some not included. The sample carries roughly 120,000 clones, around 85% recorded once. Turning to this clone: Antigen unknown.

Separate from the roughly 710-subject first cohort, the 120-subject validation cohort was the one that the donors belonged to. CDR1 is SGHNT, CDR2 YYREEE, per germline (reference sequence). J lost 4 bases, V lost 5 bases, and 3 bases had no gene match. The CDR3 runs 13 residues. The source of this sequence is a man between 18 and 29 years old in good health and CMV-seropositive. The gene calls are TRBV5-4 and TRBJ2-7; 10 bases align to TRBD1. Sequences were obtained from PBMCs. CDR3 in DNA: TGTGCCAGCAGGGACAGGGGGGATTACGAGCAGTACTTC. It codes for CASRDRGDYEQYF.